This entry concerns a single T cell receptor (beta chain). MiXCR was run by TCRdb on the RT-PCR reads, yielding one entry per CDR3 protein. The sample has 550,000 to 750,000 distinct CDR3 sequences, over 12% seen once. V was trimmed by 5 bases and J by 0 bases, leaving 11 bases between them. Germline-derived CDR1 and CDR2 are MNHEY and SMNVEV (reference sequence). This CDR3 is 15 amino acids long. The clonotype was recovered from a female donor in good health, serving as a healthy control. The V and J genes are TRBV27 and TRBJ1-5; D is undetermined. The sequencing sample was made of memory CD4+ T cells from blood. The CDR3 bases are TGTGCCAGCAGTCGCACGGCAGATAGCAATCAGCCCCAGCATTTT. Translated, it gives CASSRTADSNQPQHF.